The T cell receptor beta chain described here comes from a study of beta chain features in type 1 diabetes. The authors sorted CD4+ naive, central memory, regulatory and stem cell-like memory cells via CD45RO/CCR7/CD25/CD127/CD95/CD27. CDR1 MNHNY and CDR2 SVGAGI come from the germline V gene (reference sequence). This CDR3 contains 13 residues. V dropped 3 bases and J dropped 4; count of bases not matched to a gene: 2. Points from the study as a whole: Shortening that was moderate but significant affected the TCRB CDR3s of Type 1 diabetes patients in all four CD4+ subsets.

To note about this clone: What it binds is unknown.

Of the isolated RNA, all was reverse transcribed, and so the sequenced material was expressed TCRB transcripts. TCRdb keeps only in-frame clones here, not all; method: immunoSEQ multiplex PCR. The sample has some 660,000 clones; over 11% are singletons. This clonotype was sampled from a man aged 18 to 29 with type 1 diabetes. Sample: naive CD4+ T cells from blood. V is TRBV6-6 and J is TRBJ2-5; 7 nucleotides align to TRBD1. The CDR3 protein is CASSYAGGETQYF. CDR3 bases: TGTGCCAGCAGTTATGCAGGGGGAGAGACCCAGTACTTC.